Each of the 8 T cell receptor beta chains below was sequenced from the same sample in a study of T-cell memory formation after mild COVID-19. From the 5' RACE reads, TCRdb called clonotypes with MiXCR, one entry per CDR3 protein. Among 500,000 to 600,000 distinct CDR3 sequences listed, around 17% were seen once. The specimen sequenced was PBMCs or a T cell subset sorted from them (not recorded which). All receptors derive from an adult woman who had mild COVID-19 (a few samples of this study predate the infection). Cell type and time point are not known.

V usage is TRBV6-5 and J usage is TRBJ1-6; 7 bases are a match to TRBD1. The trim removed 6 bases at V and 9 bases at J, leaving 11 bases unmatched. Germline V CDR1 and CDR2: MNHEY, SVGAGI. The CDR3 consists of 15 residues. The CDR3 DNA reads TGTGCCAGCAGGGGGGAGTGGGCAGGGGGTTCACCCCTCCACTTT. This encodes CASRGEWAGGSPLHF.

This clonotype occurred a few times. The chain recombines TRBV9 with TRBJ2-3; 11 nucleotides agree with TRBD2. Germline values: CDR1 SGDLS, CDR2 YYNGEE. V lost 3 bases and J lost 4; bases outside the gene matches: 7. There are 16 residues in the CDR3. Here the CDR3 reads CASSASGTSGADTQYF. The CDR3 DNA follows: TGTGCCAGCAGCGCTTCCGGGACTAGCGGCGCAGATACGCAGTATTTT.

This clonotype was observed a handful of times. The chain recombines TRBV9 with TRBJ2-2, with D possibly being TRBD1 (5 bases). Trimming shortened V by 4 bases and J by 2 bases, and 12 bases separated the two germline ends. This CDR3 is 15 amino acids long. Germline assignment: CDR1 SGDLS and CDR2 YYNGEE. CDR3 sequence (DNA): TGTGCCAGCAGCCCGAGCCAGGGAAACACCGGGGAGCTGTTTTTT. It is translated as CASSPSQGNTGELFF.

The J gene is TRBJ1-1, the V gene TRBV5-6, with 10 bases lining up with TRBD1. Looked up from germline, CDR1 is SGHDT and CDR2 is YYEEEE. The CDR3 is 15 residues long. Trimming removed 6 bases from V and 4 bases from J; junction bases left unmatched: 9. The CDR3 loop reads CASKVLRDRGTEAFF. CDR3 in DNA: TGTGCCAGCAAAGTTTTAAGGGACAGGGGCACTGAAGCTTTCTTT.

In this sample, this clonotype turned up a few times. V usage is TRBV12-3 or TRBV12-4 and J usage is TRBJ2-7; D ambiguous. The ends were cut back, 6 bases at V and 5 bases at J, with 14 bases in the middle. The CDR3 is 13 residues long. Here the CDR3 reads CASRSTVSNEQYF. DNA for the CDR3: TGTGCCAGCAGATCTACGGTGTCTAACGAGCAGTACTTC.

The rearrangement links TRBV6-5 to TRBJ2-3; TRBD2 might be the D (5 bases). CDR3 length: 12 residues. The V end was cut by 8 bases, the J end by 6 bases, with 12 bases between. Per germline, CDR1 MNHEY and CDR2 SVGAGI. CDR3 sequence: CASRGTSDTQYF. The CDR3 DNA reads TGTGCCAGCCGGGGTACGTCGGATACGCAGTATTTT.

The rearrangement links TRBV2 to TRBJ2-2; no reliable D call. The CDR3 loop spans 13 amino acids. Germline V lookup: CDR1 SNHLY, CDR2 FYNNEI. V shed 6 bases and J shed 1 base, with 6 bases lying between them. As DNA, the CDR3 is TGTGCCAGCAGGGGCATGAACACCGGGGAGCTGTTTTTT. Translation: CASRGMNTGELFF.

The gene calls are TRBV2 and TRBJ2-3, with D perhaps matching TRBD1 (5 bases). V was trimmed by 6 bases and J by 2 bases, leaving 12 bases between them. The germline V gene encodes CDR1 SNHLY and CDR2 FYNNEI. The CDR3 length is 14 residues. The CDR3 reads CASSHDRDTDTQYF. The CDR3, as DNA: TGTGCCAGCAGCCACGACAGAGACACAGATACGCAGTATTTT.